This T cell receptor beta chain was sequenced for a study of control samples from healthy donors and cancer patients. Here immunoSEQ multiplex PCR was the method, and the copy in TCRdb shows in-frame clones only, minus some. The table includes about 110,000 clones, approximately 90% detected once. The CDR3 runs to 13 residues. Looked up from germline, CDR1 is LGHDT and CDR2 is YNNKEL (reference sequence). The V and J ends lost 1 base and 9 bases respectively, with 7 bases between them. This receptor was taken from a human donor in good health. The donor label of this sample is uncertain. The gene calls are TRBV3-1 (or the pseudogene TRBV3-2) and TRBJ1-6; D call uncertain. The sample consisted of blood. The CDR3 DNA follows: TGTGCCAGCAGCCAAGGCGGTTCTTCACCCCTCCACTTT. It codes for CASSQGGSSPLHF.